The 8 T cell receptor beta chains given below trace back to one sample, sequenced in a study of cytomegalovirus exposure and HLA in healthy donors. With 60 Vbeta and 13 Jbeta primers, the PCR was carried out. The data were produced by immunoSEQ multiplex PCR, yet TCRdb's version contains in-frame clones alone and is incomplete. Found here are roughly 200,000 clones, approximately 70% of them singletons; the top ten hold over 1.5%. The sequencing input was PBMCs. These TCRs come from a woman aged 25 to 39 in good health and CMV-seronegative.

This clone has only a few counts. The chain is built from TRBV6-6 and TRBJ1-5; D is perhaps TRBD1 (6 bases). V was trimmed by 6 bases and J by 6 bases, leaving 12 bases between them. This CDR3 is 13 amino acids long. Germline V gene sequence: CDR1 MNHNY, CDR2 SVGAGI (reference sequence). The CDR3 DNA is TGTGCCAGCAGCCGTGGACAGTTTCAGCCCCAGCATTTT. It encodes CASSRGQFQPQHF.

As regards this clone: Mismatch with germline at one junction end may stem from a read error. The V and J genes are TRBV7-9 and TRBJ2-5, with TRBD1 matching over 7 bases. In germline, CDR1 is SEHNR, CDR2 FQNEAQ (reference sequence). This CDR3 region has 15 residues. The CDR3 DNA follows: TGTTCCAGCAGCTTAAAAGACAGGGCGCGAGAGACCCAGTACTTC. Encoded protein: CSSSLKDRARETQYF.

The gene calls are TRBV6-1 and TRBJ2-1; D is unresolved. V gave up 6 bases and J gave up 5 bases, with 8 bases separating them. The CDR3 extends over 12 amino acids. The germline V gene encodes CDR1 MNHNS and CDR2 SASEGT. CDR3 amino acids: CASSDRDNEQFF. CDR3 sequence (DNA): TGTGCCAGCAGCGATCGCGACAATGAGCAGTTCTTC.

This chain links TRBV5-8 with TRBJ1-1; TRBD1 matches 7 bases. CDR3 size: 17 residues. Germline CDR1 is SGHTS and CDR2 is YDEGEE. The ends lost 5 bases at V and 5 bases at J; junction bases unmatched: 18. The CDR3 DNA reads TGTGCCAGCAGACGAGAGGACAGGATGACGTCGGCGACTGAAGCTTTCTTT. It specifies CASRREDRMTSATEAFF.

This chain links TRBV28 with TRBJ2-3, with D hard to call. Per the germline V gene, CDR1 is MDHEN and CDR2 is SYDVKM. This CDR3 comprises 14 residues. V was trimmed by 5 bases and J by 4 bases, leaving 13 bases between them. In nucleotides, the CDR3 is TGTGCCAGCAGTAATCGATTCAGCGCAGATACGCAGTATTTT. Amino acids: CASSNRFSADTQYF.

This clone was counted a single time. V is TRBV9 and J is TRBJ2-5; 7 bases are a match to TRBD2. The J call is doubtful: the DNA matches TRBJ2-7 better. CDR1 and CDR2 (germline): SGDLS, YYNGEE. CDR3 length: 15 residues. The CDR3 spells CASSVSGGAVYEQYF. The CDR3 nucleotides are TGTGCCAGCAGCGTATCGGGGGGAGCTGTTTACGAGCAGTACTTC.

The rearrangement joins TRBV11-2 to TRBJ2-5; D is undetermined. Trimming shortened V by 5 bases and J by 5 bases, and 18 bases separated the two germline ends. Germline values: CDR1 SGHAT, CDR2 FQNNGV. The CDR3 extends over 15 amino acids. The CDR3: CASSHSLVVQETQYF. CDR3 coding DNA: TGTGCCAGCAGCCACTCACTGGTTGTACAGGAGACCCAGTACTTC.

V gene TRBV27 combines with J gene TRBJ1-1; D gene unclear. The CDR3 has 13 residues. From germline, CDR1 is MNHEY and CDR2 SMNVEV (reference sequence). Between the trimmed V and J ends, which lost 3 bases and 1 base, there was a span of 6 bases. The CDR3 here is CASSFGANTEAFF. In DNA, the CDR3 is TGTGCCAGCAGTTTTGGAGCGAACACTGAAGCTTTCTTT.